This is a list of T cell receptor beta chains from one sample in a study of T-cell memory formation after mild COVID-19. A single record per CDR3 protein comes from TCRdb applying MiXCR to the 5' RACE reads. The table has fewer than 250,000 distinct CDR3 sequences, less than 20% seen once. What was sequenced was PBMCs or a T cell subset sorted from them (not recorded which). The receptor set was obtained from an adult woman who had mild COVID-19 (a few samples of this study predate the infection). Cell type and time point are not known. Both conserved end residues are part of each CDR3. Each record gives: D gene, V gene, J gene, clone size, CDR3 protein, CDR3 DNA. The D gene is left open where the match is weak. A clone size is listed for some rows: how often the clone was seen (once, few, many), or a class if it is expanded.

D: TRBD1; V: TRBV6-5; J: TRBJ1-5; size: few; CDR3: CASRLDRDTNQPQHF; DNA: TGTGCCAGCAGACTCGACAGGGATACCAATCAGCCCCAGCATTTT
D: NA; V: TRBV20-1; J: TRBJ2-3; size: NA; CDR3: CSAPRDSQADTQYF; DNA: TGCAGTGCCCCCCGGGACTCCCAGGCAGATACGCAGTATTTT
D: NA; V: TRBV19; J: TRBJ1-1; size: NA; CDR3: CASSMLGTEAFF; DNA: TGTGCCAGTAGTATGCTGGGCACTGAAGCTTTCTTT
D: NA; V: TRBV7-9; J: TRBJ2-3; size: NA; CDR3: CASSTRTGTDTQYF; DNA: TGTGCCAGCAGCACCAGGACAGGCACAGATACGCAGTATTTT
D: TRBD1; V: TRBV12-3/TRBV12-4; J: TRBJ2-5; size: many; CDR3: CASSKGQGLQETQYF; DNA: TGTGCCAGCAGCAAGGGACAGGGGTTACAAGAGACCCAGTACTTC
D: TRBD1; V: TRBV18; J: TRBJ2-5; size: NA; CDR3: CASSPNRGRETQYF; DNA: TGTGCCAGCTCTCCAAACAGGGGTCGGGAGACCCAGTACTTC
D: NA; V: TRBV7-9; J: TRBJ2-1; size: NA; CDR3: CASSMDNEQFF; DNA: TGTGCCAGCAGCATGGATAATGAGCAGTTCTTC
D: TRBD1; V: TRBV15; J: TRBJ1-5; size: few; CDR3: CATSRDRGQQPQHF; DNA: TGTGCCACCAGCAGGGACAGGGGGCAACAGCCCCAGCATTTT
D: NA; V: TRBV7-9; J: TRBJ1-1; size: few; CDR3: CASILQLVAFF; DNA: TGTGCCAGCATCCTCCAGTTGGTAGCTTTCTTT
D: NA; V: TRBV7-2; J: TRBJ1-1; size: NA; CDR3: CASSPQGGGRTEAFF; DNA: TGTGCCAGCAGCCCCCAAGGGGGGGGAAGGACTGAAGCTTTCTTT
D: TRBD2; V: TRBV12-3/TRBV12-4; J: TRBJ2-3; size: NA; CDR3: CASSAPGLAGAGDTQYF; DNA: TGTGCCAGCAGTGCACCGGGACTAGCGGGGGCCGGGGATACGCAGTATTTT
D: TRBD1; V: TRBV6-2/TRBV6-3; J: TRBJ1-2; size: NA; CDR3: CASRGTNPGGIYGYTF; DNA: TGTGCCAGCAGGGGGACCAATCCAGGGGGCATCTATGGCTACACCTTC
D: NA; V: TRBV24-1; J: TRBJ2-7; size: few; CDR3: CATSDFRQGGHEQYF; DNA: TGTGCCACCAGTGATTTCCGGCAGGGGGGCCACGAGCAGTACTTC
D: NA; V: TRBV5-4; J: TRBJ2-3; size: NA; CDR3: CASSLSLAYKADTQYF; DNA: TGTGCCAGCAGCTTGTCCCTAGCATATAAGGCCGATACGCAGTATTTT
D: TRBD1; V: TRBV2; J: TRBJ2-6; size: NA; CDR3: CASHRDRVSGANVLTF; DNA: TGTGCCAGCCACCGGGACAGGGTCTCTGGGGCCAACGTCCTGACTTTC
D: NA; V: TRBV30; J: TRBJ1-2; size: few; CDR3: CAWSVKGSNYGYTF; DNA: TGTGCCTGGAGTGTCAAGGGGAGTAACTATGGCTACACCTTC
D: NA; V: TRBV5-1; J: TRBJ2-4; size: few; CDR3: CASSLELTAKNIQYF; DNA: TGCGCCAGCAGCTTGGAGCTAACTGCCAAAAACATTCAGTACTTC
D: NA; V: TRBV19; J: TRBJ2-5; size: NA; CDR3: CASSIQGGRETQYF; DNA: TGTGCCAGTAGTATACAGGGGGGAAGGGAGACCCAGTACTTC
D: NA; V: TRBV12-3/TRBV12-4; J: TRBJ2-1; size: few; CDR3: CASSLHRETVFYNEQFF; DNA: TGTGCCAGCAGTTTACACAGGGAGACCGTATTTTACAATGAGCAGTTCTTC
D: NA; V: TRBV7-9; J: TRBJ2-5; size: NA; CDR3: CASSGVLGTGRETQYF; DNA: TGTGCCAGCAGCGGAGTACTCGGGACGGGGAGAGAGACCCAGTACTTC
D: TRBD1; V: TRBV7-9; J: TRBJ1-6; size: NA; CDR3: CASSLAVGDRGFSPLHF; DNA: TGTGCCAGCAGCTTAGCGGTTGGGGACAGGGGATTTTCACCCCTCCACTTT
D: NA; V: TRBV2; J: TRBJ1-2; size: NA; CDR3: CASSANKNYGYTF; DNA: TGTGCCAGCAGCGCGAATAAGAACTATGGCTACACCTTC